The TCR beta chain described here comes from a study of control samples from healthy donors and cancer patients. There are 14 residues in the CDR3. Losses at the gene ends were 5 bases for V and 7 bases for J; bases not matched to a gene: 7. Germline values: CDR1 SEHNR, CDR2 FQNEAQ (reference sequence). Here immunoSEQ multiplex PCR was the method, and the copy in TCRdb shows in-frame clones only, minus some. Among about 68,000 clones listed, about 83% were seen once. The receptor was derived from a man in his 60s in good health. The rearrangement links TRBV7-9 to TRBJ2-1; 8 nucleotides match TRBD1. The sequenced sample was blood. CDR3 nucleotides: TGTGCCAGCAGCCTGCGGACAGGGAGGAATGAGCAGTTCTTC. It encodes CASSLRTGRNEQFF.